Listed here are 7 T cell receptor beta chains from one sample, sequenced in a study of blood T cell repertoires in COVID-19. Assay: immunoSEQ multiplex PCR; the TCRdb copy retains only in-frame clones and omits some. The sample holds about 180,000 clones, about 89% seen once. Sequencing was performed on peripheral blood. The receptor set was obtained from a man in his forties or fifties with active or convalescent COVID-19.

A single count supports this clone. V and J are TRBV7-8 and TRBJ1-2; 7 bases align to TRBD1. CDR3 length: 14 amino acids. Germline lookup yields CDR1 SGHVS and CDR2 FQNEAQ. With 5 bases clipped from V and 8 bases from J, the junction kept 11 bases outside the gene matches. The CDR3 coding sequence is TGTGCCAGCAGCCCCAAGACAGGGCAGCTAGGCTACACCTTC. It codes for CASSPKTGQLGYTF.

The chain links TRBV2 to TRBJ2-7, with TRBD2 matching over 15 bases. Looked up from germline, CDR1 is SNHLY and CDR2 is FYNNEI. V gave up 5 bases and J gave up 2 bases; unmatched junction bases: 7. CDR3 length: 17 residues. CDR3 DNA sequence: TGTGCCAGCAGTCCCCCGGGACTAGCGGGGGGTCCCTACGAGCAGTACTTC. Protein sequence: CASSPPGLAGGPYEQYF.

The chain has TRBV7-2 and TRBJ1-6, with 8 nucleotides matching TRBD1. The germline V gene encodes CDR1 SGHTA and CDR2 FQGNSA. The CDR3 consists of 17 residues. Unmatched junction bases numbered 8, after V lost 2 bases and J lost 5 bases. Here the CDR3 DNA reads TGTGCCAGCAGCTTAACGAGACAGGGGATCCATAATTCACCCCTCCACTTT. Translated, it gives CASSLTRQGIHNSPLHF.

The chain combines TRBV5-4 with TRBJ2-1, with TRBD2 identical over 8 bases. CDR1 is SGHNT and CDR2 is YYREEE in the germline V gene (reference sequence). Trimming took 1 base from V and 7 from J; bases not matched to a gene: 4. The length of the CDR3 is 14 residues. The CDR3 DNA sequence: TGTGCCAGCAGCTTGAGCGGGGGTGAGAATGAGCAGTTCTTC. As protein: CASSLSGGENEQFF.

The chain is built from TRBV6-4 and TRBJ1-1; D gene ambiguous. Trimming pared 6 bases from V and 4 bases from J, leaving 12 bases between. The CDR3 totals 13 residues. Germline CDR1 and CDR2: MRHNA and SNTAGT. The CDR3 nucleotides read TGTGCCAGCAGGCCTAGTGGAGGCACTGAAGCTTTCTTT. Translation gives CASRPSGGTEAFF.

The CDR3 is CASSLDLSQPQHF. The CDR3, as DNA: TGTGCCAGCAGCTTAGATCTCAGTCAGCCCCAGCATTTT. This chain links TRBV11-2 with TRBJ1-5, with no clear D. This CDR3 spans 13 amino acids. V lost 0 bases and J 6 bases, leaving 6 bases between the germline ends. Germline values: CDR1 SGHAT, CDR2 FQNNGV.

J is TRBJ1-2 and V is TRBV5-5; unclear D gene. Germline-derived CDR1 and CDR2 are SGHKS and YYEKEE (reference sequence). This CDR3 spans 12 amino acids. The V gene lost 0 bases and the J gene lost 8 bases, with 8 bases spanning the gap. For the CDR3, the DNA is TGTGCCAGCAGCTTGGTGATGGAGGGCTACACCTTC. Translated, it gives CASSLVMEGYTF.